This TCR beta chain came from a study of blood T cells in healthy people across ages. About this clonotype itself: Its antigen is not known.

A second PCR, run for about 7 to 12 cycles, used a sample-barcoded 5' primer plus a J-beta primer mix. Tags on each cDNA molecule came from a template-switch adaptor with 12 random nucleotides. Individual samples furnished no less than 3 million CDR3-containing paired-end reads apiece. TCRdb reanalysed the 5' RACE reads using MiXCR and keeps one entry per CDR3 protein. The sample yields approximately 1.5 million distinct CDR3 sequences, about 32% seen once. V was cut by 8 bases and J by 7 bases, with 17 bases left in between. The CDR3 is made up of 13 amino acids. Germline CDR1 KGHSH, CDR2 LQKENI. Study-level findings and limits: Among T cells, TCR beta diversity per million cells dropped roughly linearly as age rose. Both higher diversity and more naive CD4+ cells marked long-lived donors when set against aged donors.

The sequencing sample was made of blood. The receptor was isolated from a woman aged 30 to 39 in good health. This chain joins TRBV18 and TRBJ1-1; tentative D call: TRBD1 (5 bases). The CDR3 DNA is TGTGCCAGCAGCCCCGGGGGAGGGAGTGAAGCTTTCTTT. It is translated as CASSPGGGSEAFF.